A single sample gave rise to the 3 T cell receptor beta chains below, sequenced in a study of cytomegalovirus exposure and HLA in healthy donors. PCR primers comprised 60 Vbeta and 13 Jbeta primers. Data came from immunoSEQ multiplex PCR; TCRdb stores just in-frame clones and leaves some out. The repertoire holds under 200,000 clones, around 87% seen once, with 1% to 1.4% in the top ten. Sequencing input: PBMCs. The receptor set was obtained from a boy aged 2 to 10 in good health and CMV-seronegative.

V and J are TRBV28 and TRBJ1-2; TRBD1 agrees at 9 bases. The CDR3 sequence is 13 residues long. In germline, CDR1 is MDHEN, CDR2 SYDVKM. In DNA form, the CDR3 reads TGTGCTCATACAGGGGGCTCTAACTATGGCTACACCTTC. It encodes CAHTGGSNYGYTF.

DNA of the CDR3: TGTGCCTGGAGTGTAGGTCAAGGGGCGCACGGCTACACCTTC. Translating it yields CAWSVGQGAHGYTF. The V gene is TRBV30, the J gene TRBJ1-2; the D gene is possibly TRBD1 (5 bases). V was trimmed by 0 bases and J by 8 bases, leaving 16 bases between them. Germline CDR1 and CDR2: GTSNPN and SVGIG (reference sequence). The CDR3 spans 14 residues.

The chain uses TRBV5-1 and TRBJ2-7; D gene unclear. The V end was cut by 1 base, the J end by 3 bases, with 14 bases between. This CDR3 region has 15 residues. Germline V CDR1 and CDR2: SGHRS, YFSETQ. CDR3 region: CASSLSTVTGYEQYF. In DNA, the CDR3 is TGCGCCAGCAGCTTGAGTACAGTTACCGGCTACGAGCAGTACTTC.